Below, 15 T cell receptor beta chains from the same sample are listed, as sequenced in a study of T cell responses to AZD1222 COVID-19 vaccine. Assay: immunoSEQ multiplex PCR; the TCRdb copy retains only in-frame clones and omits some. The sample yields roughly 100,000 clones, over 80% seen once. The starting material was peripheral blood, obtained on day 0 of AZD1222 vaccination. The receptor set was obtained from an adult in good health.

V usage is TRBV21-1 and J usage is TRBJ2-7; the table's D call, TRBD2, was not checked against the DNA. TRBV21-1 is listed as a pseudogene. The CDR3 consists of 16 residues. The CDR3 loop reads CASSIRLAGGPYEQYF. The CDR3 DNA reads as TGTGCCAGCAGCATTAGACTAGCGGGAGGGCCCTACGAGCAGTACTTC.

The chain combines TRBV10-3 with TRBJ2-3, with TRBD1 matching over 11 bases. The CDR3 covers 15 residues. CDR1 and CDR2 (germline): ENHRY, SYGVKD. After removal of 3 bases from V and 7 bases from J, the junction contained 6 bases not matched to a gene. The CDR3 region has the DNA TGTGCCATCAGTGACGGGACAGGGGGGCCTTATACGCAGTATTTT. Encoded protein: CAISDGTGGPYTQYF.

The chain has TRBV2 and TRBJ1-6; TRBD1 is a possible D gene (6 bases). This CDR3 has 13 amino acids. Germline CDR1 and CDR2: SNHLY and FYNNEI. The V gene lost 5 bases and the J gene lost 19 bases, with 21 bases spanning the gap. Here the CDR3 reads CASSLPQGLFAHF. The CDR3 nucleotides read TGTGCCAGCAGTCTACCACAGGGCCTCTTTGCGCACTTT.

The genes are TRBV2 and TRBJ1-5; perhaps TRBD1 as D (6 bases). The CDR3 extends over 15 amino acids. Trimming shortened V by 5 bases and J by 2 bases, and 13 bases separated the two germline ends. CDR1 and CDR2 (germline): SNHLY, FYNNEI. The CDR3 DNA is TGTGCCAGCAGTCTGGGGGGCGCGGGCAATCAGCCCCAGCATTTT. As protein: CASSLGGAGNQPQHF. Full variable domain (rest looked up from reference TRBV2 and TRBJ1-5): EPEVTQTPSHQVTQMGQEVILRCVPISNHLYFYWYRQILGQKVEFLVSFYNNEISEKSEIFDDQFSVERPDGSNFTLKIRSTKLEDSAMYFCASSLGGAGNQPQHFGDGTRLSIL.

In the case of this clone: This sample includes further DNA sequences coding for the same CDR3. The chain employs TRBV7-2 and TRBJ2-7; maybe TRBD2 (6 bases). The germline V gene encodes CDR1 SGHTA and CDR2 FQGNSA. The CDR3 runs to 16 residues. V was cut by 2 bases and J by 7 bases, with 21 bases left in between. CDR3 DNA: TGTGCCAGCAGCTTACCCTCAAGGGGCCCCGCGGGGGAGCAGTACTTC. This translates into CASSLPSRGPAGEQYF.

The chain carries TRBV19 and TRBJ2-2, with no clear D. The germline CDR1 and CDR2 sequences are LNHDA and SQIVND (reference sequence). The CDR3 has 13 residues. V was cut by 3 bases and J by 2 bases, with 4 bases left in between. The CDR3 DNA is TGTGCCAGTAGTATGCGAAACACCGGGGAGCTGTTTTTT. This gives the protein CASSMRNTGELFF.

The CDR3 is CASSIGGAGNTIYF. The CDR3 coding sequence is TGTGCCAGCAGCATAGGGGGGGCTGGAAACACCATATATTTT. V is TRBV7-8 and J is TRBJ1-3; D possibly corresponds to TRBD1 (6 bases). V was cut by 5 bases and J by 2 bases, with 10 bases left in between. The CDR3 has 14 amino acids. Looked up from germline, CDR1 is SGHVS and CDR2 is FQNEAQ.

This clone has just one count. The chain combines TRBV6-5 with TRBJ2-5, with TRBD1 identical over 8 bases. The CDR3 is 13 residues long. V gave up 4 bases and J gave up 7 bases; unmatched junction bases: 5. In germline, CDR1 is MNHEY, CDR2 SVGAGI. CDR3 in DNA: TGTGCCAGCAGTTCCGGACAGGGAGGGACCCAGTACTTC. Protein: CASSSGQGGTQYF.

The gene calls are TRBV3-1 (or the pseudogene TRBV3-2) and TRBJ1-3, with D maybe TRBD1 (6 bases). V was trimmed by 5 bases and J by 3 bases, leaving 11 bases between them. This CDR3 is 14 amino acids long. Germline V gives CDR1 LGHDT, CDR2 YNNKEL (reference sequence). The CDR3 DNA reads as TGTGCCAGCAGCGCGCGGGACAATGGAAACACCATATATTTT. Its protein product is CASSARDNGNTIYF.

J is TRBJ2-7 and V is TRBV6-6, with D maybe TRBD1 (6 bases). The length of the CDR3 is 14 residues. CDR1 is MNHNY and CDR2 is SVGAGI in the germline V gene (reference sequence). Trimming cost V 6 bases and J 1 base, with 13 bases left between them. DNA of the CDR3: TGTGCCAGCAGCTCCTCGAGGGGGTCCTACGAGCAGTACTTC. This gives the protein CASSSSRGSYEQYF.

The chain combines TRBV9 with TRBJ1-3; D gene ambiguous. This CDR3 has 14 residues. Looked up from germline, CDR1 is SGDLS and CDR2 is YYNGEE. Trimming shortened V by 0 bases and J by 7 bases, and 11 bases separated the two germline ends. As DNA, the CDR3 is TGTGCCAGCAGCGTAGGGCCCTCGGGTAACACCATATATTTT. Protein sequence: CASSVGPSGNTIYF.

The V gene is TRBV4-3, the J gene TRBJ2-7, with D possibly TRBD1 on 5 matching bases. There are 15 residues in the CDR3. The germline gives CDR1 LGHNA, CDR2 YSLEER. V dropped 0 bases and J dropped 6 bases, with 15 bases sitting between them. The CDR3 coding sequence is TGCGCCAGCAGCCAAGATATGGGGCAGGAAGGCGAGCAGTACTTC. Translation: CASSQDMGQEGEQYF.

The V call is TRBV24-1, the J call TRBJ2-3; no definite D call. Germline V CDR1 and CDR2: KGHDR, SFDVKD. Trimming pared 0 bases from V and 1 base from J, leaving 13 bases between. The CDR3 sequence is 17 residues long. The CDR3 sequence is CATSDLRQAKGTDTQYF. CDR3 DNA sequence: TGTGCCACCAGTGATTTGCGTCAGGCCAAGGGCACAGATACGCAGTATTTT.

The J gene is TRBJ1-5, the V gene TRBV7-9; no reliable D call. The germline V gene has CDR1 SEHNR and CDR2 FQNEAQ (reference sequence). Between the trimmed V and J ends, which lost 6 bases and 4 bases, there was a span of 7 bases. The CDR3 spans 12 residues. Here the CDR3 reads CASSPINQPQHF. The CDR3 nucleotides are TGTGCCAGCAGTCCTATTAATCAGCCCCAGCATTTT.

The genes are TRBV18 and TRBJ1-6; 7 bases align to TRBD1. Germline CDR1 and CDR2: KGHSH and LQKENI. V lost 4 bases and J lost 6; bases outside the gene matches: 9. The CDR3 length is 16 residues. The CDR3 nucleotides read TGTGCCAGCTCACAAAACAGGGGAAGAGCTAATTCACCCCTCCACTTT. Protein: CASSQNRGRANSPLHF.